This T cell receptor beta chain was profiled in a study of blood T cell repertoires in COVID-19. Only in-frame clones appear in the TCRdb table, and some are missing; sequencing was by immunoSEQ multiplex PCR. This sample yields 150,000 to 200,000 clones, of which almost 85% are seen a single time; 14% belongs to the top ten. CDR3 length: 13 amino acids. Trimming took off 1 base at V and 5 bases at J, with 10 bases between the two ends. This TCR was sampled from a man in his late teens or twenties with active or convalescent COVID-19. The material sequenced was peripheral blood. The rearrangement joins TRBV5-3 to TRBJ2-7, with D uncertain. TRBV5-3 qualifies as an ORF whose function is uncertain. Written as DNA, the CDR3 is TGTGCCAGAAGCTTGTATGCAGTAAACGAGCAGTACTTC. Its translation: CARSLYAVNEQYF.